Following are 9 T cell receptor beta chains from one sample sequenced in a study of T-cell reconstitution after alpha-beta-depleted transplantation in children. Researchers prepared the TCRbeta library using unique molecular identifiers, the study reports. TCRdb reanalysed the PCR reads using MiXCR and keeps one entry per CDR3 protein. In the table there are hundreds of thousands of distinct CDR3 sequences, about a sixth of which are singletons. Sequencing used PBMCs, mostly from graft donor cells, obtained 360 days after TCRalphabeta/CD19-depleted stem cell transplant. The receptors derive from a male patient aged 2 to 10 who had a stem cell transplant for acute lymphoblastic leukemia, so the T cells may come from the graft donor.

This chain joins TRBV6-6 and TRBJ2-7, with D possibly TRBD2 on 6 matching bases. Germline CDR1 and CDR2: MNHNY and SVGAGI (reference sequence). Deletions cut 7 bases from V and 5 bases from J, with 12 bases between. CDR3 size: 12 residues. The DNA of the CDR3 is TGTGCCAGCACCCCTTGGGGGGACGAGCAGTACTTC. Residues: CASTPWGDEQYF.

This clonotype was seen a few times. In nucleotides, the CDR3 is TGCGCCAGCAGCCAAGTGGACAGGGCATCCTATGGCTACACCTTC. Translated, it gives CASSQVDRASYGYTF. This chain connects TRBV4-3 to TRBJ1-2; 8 positions agree with TRBD1. The germline V gene encodes CDR1 LGHNA and CDR2 YSLEER. The CDR3 totals 15 residues. V dropped 1 base and J dropped 4; count of bases not matched to a gene: 5.

The chain employs TRBV20-1 and TRBJ2-7; no reliable D call. The CDR3 spans 13 residues. V was trimmed by 3 bases and J by 2 bases, leaving 11 bases between them. Germline CDR1 reads DFQATT; CDR2 reads SNEGSKA (reference sequence). The DNA of the CDR3 is TGCAGTGCTAGCTCAGGCTCGACCTACGAGCAGTACTTC. Encoded protein: CSASSGSTYEQYF.

This clonotype was counted at least ten times. This chain connects TRBV4-1 to TRBJ2-1; 7 bases line up with TRBD2. Per the germline V gene, CDR1 is MGHRA and CDR2 is YSYEKL. The trim removed 1 base at V and 0 bases at J, leaving 9 bases unmatched. The CDR3 loop spans 18 amino acids. The CDR3 region has the DNA TGCGCCAGCAGCCAAGTTGGAGCTAGCGGTAGCTCCTACAATGAGCAGTTCTTC. Translation: CASSQVGASGSSYNEQFF.

There are many counts of this clonotype. The chain couples TRBV5-1 to TRBJ2-1; D remains ambiguous. Deletions cut 1 base from V and 2 bases from J, with 10 bases between. CDR3 length: 15 amino acids. CDR1 is SGHRS and CDR2 is YFSETQ in the germline V gene. In DNA form, the CDR3 reads TGCGCCAGCAGCTTGCGTTACTCCACCTACAATGAGCAGTTCTTC. This sequence encodes CASSLRYSTYNEQFF. The complete variable domain, with remaining parts taken from reference TRBV5-1 and TRBJ2-1, reads KAGVTQTPRYLIKTRGQQVTLSCSPISGHRSVSWYQQTPGQGLQFLFEYFSETQRNKGNFPGRFSGRQFSNSRSEMNVSTLELGDSALYLCASSLRYSTYNEQFFGPGTRLTVL.

This clonotype has more than one count but fewer than ten. The genes are TRBV20-1 and TRBJ2-2; the D is unclear. Germline V gives CDR1 DFQATT, CDR2 SNEGSKA (reference sequence). Trimming took off 3 bases at V and 0 bases at J, with 8 bases between the two ends. The CDR3 consists of 14 residues. CDR3 bases: TGCAGTGCTAGTTTAATAGCGAACACCGGGGAGCTGTTTTTT. Protein: CSASLIANTGELFF.

There are a few counts of this clonotype. The chain has TRBV7-2 and TRBJ1-4; no clear D. This CDR3 has 16 residues. V gave up 5 bases and J gave up 8 bases, with 21 bases separating them. The germline CDR1 and CDR2 sequences are SGHTA and FQGNSA. The CDR3 DNA sequence: TGTGCCAGCAGCCTGGGATATTTGTGGGTAGAAGAAAAACTGTTTTTT. It yields the protein CASSLGYLWVEEKLFF.

This clonotype has just a few counts. The CDR3 reads CASSPEPLKIGLSNYGYTF. Written as DNA, the CDR3 is TGCGCCAGCAGCCCGGAACCGTTGAAGATAGGCCTCTCTAACTATGGCTACACCTTC. V is TRBV5-1 and J is TRBJ1-2, with D uncertain. Trimming cost V 4 bases and J 0 bases, with 25 bases left between them. The CDR3 length is 19 residues. Germline-derived CDR1 and CDR2 are SGHRS and YFSETQ. The full variable domain, completed using reference TRBV5-1 and TRBJ1-2, is KAGVTQTPRYLIKTRGQQVTLSCSPISGHRSVSWYQQTPGQGLQFLFEYFSETQRNKGNFPGRFSGRQFSNSRSEMNVSTLELGDSALYLCASSPEPLKIGLSNYGYTFGSGTRLTVV.

This clonotype was seen a few times. The chain links TRBV20-1 to TRBJ2-3; D is unresolved. V dropped 6 bases and J dropped 7 bases, with 14 bases sitting between them. CDR3 length: 12 amino acids. Germline V CDR1 and CDR2: DFQATT, SNEGSKA (reference sequence). The CDR3 loop is CSAGAQPNTQYF. The DNA for the CDR3 is TGCAGTGCGGGCGCCCAACCGAATACGCAGTATTTT.